Ten or more counts support the clone carrying this T cell receptor beta chain. The antigen is unknown. The data were taken from a study of Graves' ophthalmopathy and Graves' hyperthyroidism. General observations from the study: A model built from 13 signatures distinguished ophthalmopathy from stable hyperthyroidism with approximately 88% sensitivity and 81.08% specificity.

Cases classed as stable hyperthyroidism had no ophthalmopathy within 18 months of follow-up. The CDR3 spans 16 residues. Trimming removed 6 bases at V and 2 bases at J, with 19 bases between. The germline V gene encodes CDR1 MNHNS and CDR2 SASEGT. Amplification of the TCR beta CDR3 regions used RNA transcripts (as template). The first-round RT-PCR employed HTBI primers together with the Qiagen OneStep RT-PCR kit. A multiplex PCR was then performed as the second round. TCRdb re-derived calls from the multiplex PCR reads in MiXCR, one entry per CDR3 protein. Among hundreds of thousands of distinct CDR3 sequences, around a fifth were seen once, and the ten largest hold roughly 3%.

The sequence was collected from a woman younger than 35 with stable Graves' hyperthyroidism. Sequencing was done on a sample of peripheral blood. V and J are TRBV6-1 and TRBJ1-2; D is possibly TRBD1 (5 bases). The chain's CDR3 is CASSPTQVSPNYGYTF. CDR3 in DNA: TGTGCCAGCAGCCCCACACAGGTGTCTCCGAACTATGGCTACACCTTC.